The rows below give T cell receptor beta chains drawn from one sample of a study of T cells after yellow fever vaccination. TCRdb fed the 5' RACE reads into MiXCR, producing one record per CDR3 protein. This table has hundreds of thousands of distinct CDR3 sequences, 7.5% to 9% appearing once. The sample consisted of CD4+ T cells sorted from PBMCs, taken 5 days after the yellow fever booster vaccination. The receptors come from a man aged 18 to 35 who received the YFV17D yellow fever vaccine. Both conserved end residues are part of each CDR3. The order of the fields is V gene, CDR3 length, J gene, CDR3 protein.

V: TRBV3-1
length: 16
J: TRBJ2-1
CDR3: CASSQGPGVARNEQFF

V: TRBV5-1
length: 16
J: TRBJ2-3
CDR3: CASSLGLAGVSDTQYF

V: TRBV6-5
length: 13
J: TRBJ2-5
CDR3: CASQQGGTETQYF

V: TRBV6-1
length: 13
J: TRBJ2-1
CDR3: CASGRGGGNEQFF

V: TRBV7-2
length: 17
J: TRBJ2-3
CDR3: CASSTGTSGGAVDTQYF

V: TRBV28
length: 14
J: TRBJ1-4
CDR3: CASSFGTGKEKLFF

V: TRBV5-8
length: 15
J: TRBJ2-3
CDR3: CASSLGFRRTDTQYF

V: TRBV5-1
length: 15
J: TRBJ2-3
CDR3: CASSTFGTQIDTQYF

V: TRBV5-1
length: 15
J: TRBJ1-6
CDR3: CASSLAGQGDSPLHF

V: TRBV29-1
length: 12
J: TRBJ2-1
CDR3: CSVNRGSNEQFF

V: TRBV5-1
length: 20
J: TRBJ2-1
CDR3: CASSFFSSGGAFGSYNEQFF

V: TRBV12-3/TRBV12-4
length: 13
J: TRBJ1-1
CDR3: CASSTQGEPEAFF

V: TRBV7-9
length: 15
J: TRBJ2-3
CDR3: CASSLGEVLTDTQYF

V: TRBV19
length: 11
J: TRBJ2-3
CDR3: CASSIGTAQYF

V: TRBV18
length: 18
J: TRBJ2-1
CDR3: CASSPNSGGALLGNEQFF

V: TRBV5-1
length: 13
J: TRBJ1-5
CDR3: CASSLDVNQPQHF

V: TRBV18
length: 17
J: TRBJ2-3
CDR3: CASSPPSDRVATDTQYF

V: TRBV5-1
length: 15
J: TRBJ2-3
CDR3: CASSSLTGGADTQYF

V: TRBV5-1
length: 13
J: TRBJ2-5
CDR3: CASSLRVEETQYF

V: TRBV5-1
length: 15
J: TRBJ1-5
CDR3: CASSLDGTSNQLQHF

V: TRBV7-2
length: 16
J: TRBJ1-5
CDR3: CASSLVGQVGNQPQHF

V: TRBV25-1
length: 15
J: TRBJ2-5
CDR3: CASSVNRGGEETQYF

V: TRBV6-2/TRBV6-3
length: 15
J: TRBJ2-2
CDR3: CASSSYTGASGELFF